The present T cell receptor beta chain was sequenced within a study of blood T cells in healthy people across ages. Points from the study as a whole: PBMCs were not sorted, which prevented a conclusive comparison of naive versus antigen-experienced cells. In long-lived donors, naive CD4+ cell counts and diversity exceeded those of aged donors.

In its sample, this clonotype was seen a few times. Its antigen is unknown. Per the germline V gene, CDR1 is MNHEY and CDR2 is SMNVEV (reference sequence). V was pared by 5 bases and J by 4 bases, with 23 bases between. The CDR3 is made up of 17 amino acids. For the second PCR, which ran for about 7 to 11 cycles, a sample-barcoded 5' primer and a J-beta primer mix were used. In TCRdb, the 5' RACE reads were re-called with MiXCR into one record per CDR3 protein. The table lists about 720,000 distinct CDR3 sequences, around a fifth of them singletons, with around 21% in the top ten. Each donor gave 9.5 to 10 milliliters of peripheral blood.

Sequenced input: blood. The receptor was isolated from a man between 65 and 80 years old in good health. The J gene is TRBJ1-2, the V gene TRBV27; TRBD1 might be the D (6 bases). The CDR3 sequence: CASSKGVGGPTSYGYTF. In nucleotides, the CDR3 is TGTGCCAGCAGTAAAGGGGTAGGGGGTCCCACTTCCTATGGCTACACCTTC.